This TCR beta chain originates from a study of breast tumors, draining lymph nodes, adjacent tissues. Germline CDR1 and CDR2: SQVTM and ANQGSEA. The CDR3 sequence is 13 residues long. The V gene lost 7 bases and the J gene lost 5 bases, with 15 bases spanning the gap. Points on this clonotype: Its cognate antigen is unknown.

Whole-study results and caveats: Findings are consistent with lymph node origin and intratumoral expansion of most tumor T cells. Tumors had less TCR diversity than lymph nodes, more than nontumor tissue.

TCRdb reanalysed the multiplex PCR reads using MiXCR and keeps one entry per CDR3 protein. This sample yields 130,000 or so distinct CDR3 sequences, of which less than 35% are seen a single time; about 2.5% belongs to the top ten. The lymph nodes were axillary draining lymph nodes from breast cancer patients. V usage is TRBV29-1 and J usage is TRBJ2-1; D is uncertain. This clonotype was obtained from a female donor with breast cancer. Some clones in this sample may be carry-over from other donors' samples. What was sequenced was axillary lymph node tissue. DNA of the CDR3: TGCAGCGCTAGACACCCCCGAAACAATGAGCAGTTCTTC. The encoded protein is CSARHPRNNEQFF.